This passage covers 19 T cell receptor beta chains from one sample sequenced in a study of Graves' ophthalmopathy and Graves' hyperthyroidism. For repertoire sequencing, the TCR beta CDR3 regions were amplified from RNA transcripts. The first round was an RT-PCR with HTBI primers, and the second round was a multiplex PCR. TCRdb analysed the multiplex PCR reads with MiXCR anew, one entry per CDR3 protein. Here the sample spans around 1,000,000 distinct CDR3 sequences, about 35% being singletons. Source material: peripheral blood or thyroid tissue (not recorded which). These TCRs come from an adult man with Graves' hyperthyroidism.

At least ten counts were recorded for this clonotype. V and J are TRBV10-3 and TRBJ1-5; D might be TRBD1 (6 bases). CDR1 ENHRY and CDR2 SYGVKD come from the germline V gene. CDR3 length equals 13 residues. Trimming cost V 10 bases and J 5 bases, with 15 bases left between them. CDR3 bases: TGTGCCACCTGGGCGGCAGGGGATCAGCCCCAGCATTTT. Translation: CATWAAGDQPQHF.

Many counts were recorded for this clonotype. V usage is TRBV14 and J usage is TRBJ1-6, with 8 positions matching TRBD1. CDR3 length: 14 residues. Germline-derived CDR1 and CDR2 are SGHDN and FVKESK. The junction had 7 bases not matched to a gene; V was cut back by 5 bases and J by 10 bases. CDR3 region: CASSLPGQGSPLHF. The DNA of the CDR3 is TGTGCCAGCAGCTTACCAGGACAGGGATCACCCCTCCACTTT.

Many counts were recorded for this clonotype. The chain combines TRBV20-1 with TRBJ1-5, with TRBD1 matching 12 bases. CDR3 length: 18 amino acids. In germline, CDR1 is DFQATT, CDR2 SNEGSKA (reference sequence). V lost 2 bases, J lost 7 bases, and 15 bases stayed unmatched. The CDR3 sequence is CSARPLPGTGGEGQPQHF. The DNA of the CDR3 is TGCAGTGCTAGACCTCTCCCCGGGACAGGGGGCGAGGGCCAGCCCCAGCATTTT.

The chain links TRBV29-1 to TRBJ2-7; D call uncertain. The V end lost 5 bases, the J end lost 0 bases, and 8 bases lay between the germline ends. Germline V gene lookup returns CDR1 SQVTM and CDR2 ANQGSEA. The CDR3 contains 12 residues. The CDR3 DNA follows: TGCAGCGTTTCACGGACCTCCTACGAGCAGTACTTC. This translates into CSVSRTSYEQYF.

Many counts were recorded for this clonotype. The genes are TRBV29-1 and TRBJ2-7, with TRBD1 matching over 9 bases. The CDR3 consists of 13 residues. V shed 7 bases and J 6 bases; nucleotides not matched to a gene: 10. The germline V gene encodes CDR1 SQVTM and CDR2 ANQGSEA. In DNA form, the CDR3 reads TGCAGCGCTTGGGGGGGACAGGGATCCGAGCAGTACTTC. Translation gives CSAWGGQGSEQYF.

The chain carries TRBV14 and TRBJ2-7; D possibly corresponds to TRBD1 (6 bases). The CDR3 has 16 residues. Deletions cut 4 bases from V and 1 base from J, with 17 bases between. Germline CDR1 and CDR2: SGHDN and FVKESK. CDR3: CASSRRGTSASYEQYF. DNA for the CDR3: TGTGCCAGCAGCCGACGAGGGACATCCGCGTCCTACGAGCAGTACTTC.

This clonotype was counted ten times or more. This chain connects TRBV5-1 to TRBJ1-1; D gene unclear. The CDR3 is 13 residues long. Germline V gene lookup returns CDR1 SGHRS and CDR2 YFSETQ. Trimming left V 1 base short and J 4 bases short, with 8 bases between. The CDR3 reads CASSLSDLTEAFF. The CDR3 DNA sequence: TGCGCCAGCAGCTTGTCGGACCTCACTGAAGCTTTCTTT. Drawing the rest from reference TRBV5-1 and TRBJ1-1, the complete variable domain is KAGVTQTPRYLIKTRGQQVTLSCSPISGHRSVSWYQQTPGQGLQFLFEYFSETQRNKGNFPGRFSGRQFSNSRSEMNVSTLELGDSALYLCASSLSDLTEAFFGQGTRLTVV.

A few counts support this clonotype. The V call is TRBV5-6, the J call TRBJ1-5; 7 nucleotides agree with TRBD1. The CDR3 sequence is 16 residues long. Unmatched junction bases numbered 10, after V lost 2 bases and J lost 5 bases. From germline, CDR1 is SGHDT and CDR2 YYEEEE. CDR3 nucleotides: TGTGCCAGCAGCTTTACAGGGGAGCGACCCGATCAGCCCCAGCATTTT. It encodes CASSFTGERPDQPQHF.

The chain carries TRBV24-1 and TRBJ1-5; 11 positions match TRBD1. Unmatched junction bases numbered 11, after V lost 4 bases and J lost 4 bases. Looked up from germline, CDR1 is KGHDR and CDR2 is SFDVKD. The CDR3 is 18 residues long. The CDR3 protein is CATSDAGQGARENQPQHF. DNA of the CDR3: TGTGCCACCAGTGACGCCGGACAGGGGGCTAGAGAGAATCAGCCCCAGCATTTT.

As concerns this clonotype: Germline is not matched at one junction end, which may reflect a read error. The chain joins TRBV10-3 to TRBJ1-2, with D unresolved. The CDR3 consists of 12 residues. Germline loops: CDR1 ENHRY, CDR2 SYGVKD. CDR3 amino acids: CASSLYGEGYTF. As DNA, the CDR3 is TGTGCCAGCAGTTTATACGGGGAGGGCTACACCTTC.

This clonotype was counted a single time. The rearrangement joins TRBV20-1 to TRBJ1-1; D is ambiguous. The germline V gene encodes CDR1 DFQATT and CDR2 SNEGSKA (reference sequence). Trimming shortened V by 3 bases and J by 10 bases, and 18 bases separated the two germline ends. This CDR3 region has 13 residues. CDR3 residues: CSASSGDNYGAFF. The CDR3 nucleotides read TGCAGTGCTAGTTCCGGGGATAACTATGGAGCTTTCTTT.

This clonotype has at least ten counts. The chain is built from TRBV29-1 and TRBJ1-1; 9 bases align to TRBD1. With V trimmed by 2 bases and J by 1 base, 11 bases remained unmatched. Germline V gene sequence: CDR1 SQVTM, CDR2 ANQGSEA. The CDR3 is 17 residues long. CDR3 amino acids: CSVERRDREPWNTEAFF. In DNA form, the CDR3 reads TGCAGCGTTGAACGTAGGGACAGGGAGCCTTGGAACACTGAAGCTTTCTTT. The full variable domain, rest sourced from reference TRBV29-1 and TRBJ1-1, is SAVISQKPSRDICQRGTSLTIQCQVDSQVTMMFWYRQQPGQSLTLIATANQGSEATYESGFVIDKFPISRPNLTFSTLTVSNMSPEDSSIYLCSVERRDREPWNTEAFFGQGTRLTVV.

The chain is built from TRBV25-1 and TRBJ2-5; the match to TRBD1 covers 12 bases. Unmatched junction bases numbered 1, after V lost 1 base and J lost 4 bases. This CDR3 is 15 amino acids long. Germline loops: CDR1 MGHDK, CDR2 SYGVNS. Here the CDR3 DNA reads TGTGCCAGCAGTGAATGGGACAGGGGGCGAGAGACCCAGTACTTC. The encoded protein is CASSEWDRGRETQYF.

This clonotype was seen many times. The genes are TRBV29-1 and TRBJ1-1; D is perhaps TRBD1 (5 bases). V shed 2 bases and J shed 1 base, with 14 bases lying between them. The germline V gene has CDR1 SQVTM and CDR2 ANQGSEA. The CDR3 loop spans 15 amino acids. The CDR3 protein is CSVELRLGRNTEAFF. DNA for the CDR3: TGCAGCGTTGAATTACGGTTGGGGCGGAACACTGAAGCTTTCTTT.

The CDR3 region is CASSTPGQGALSKYF. CDR3 nucleotide sequence: TGTGCCAGCAGTACCCCGGGACAGGGGGCCTTATCCAAGTACTTC. The rearrangement links TRBV11-1 to TRBJ2-7; TRBD1 matches 12 bases. Germline V gene lookup returns CDR1 SGHAT and CDR2 FQDESV (reference sequence). The J segment lost 11 bases and the V segment lost 6 bases, leaving 14 bases of the junction unmatched. This CDR3 has 15 residues.

The table lists this clonotype with many counts. The rearrangement links TRBV7-9 to TRBJ1-6, with unresolved D. The CDR3 runs to 12 residues. Germline V gives CDR1 SEHNR, CDR2 FQNEAQ (reference sequence). Trimming removed 5 bases from V and 9 bases from J, with 8 bases in between. As DNA, the CDR3 is TGTGCCAGCAGCAGCCCCCTTTCACCCCTCCACTTT. Translated: CASSSPLSPLHF.

This clonotype occurred many times. V is TRBV12-3 or TRBV12-4 and J is TRBJ1-5; D not resolved. The length of the CDR3 is 13 residues. V lost 6 bases and J 6 bases, leaving 12 bases between the germline ends. The CDR3 coding sequence is TGTGCCAGCAGCCCGGGGTGGGGTCAGCCCCAGCATTTT. Its translation is CASSPGWGQPQHF.

The chain has TRBV11-1 and TRBJ1-2; TRBD1 aligns across 9 bases. V shed 3 bases, J shed 4 bases, and the junction held 12 bases outside the gene matches. Germline assignment: CDR1 SGHAT and CDR2 FQDESV (reference sequence). The CDR3 contains 17 residues. The CDR3 DNA reads TGTGCCAGCAGCTTGGGACAGGGCCTTGCAGGGGTCTATGGCTACACCTTC. It codes for CASSLGQGLAGVYGYTF.

This clonotype was detected ten times or more. The CDR3 sequence: CASTDANGGYTF. CDR3 nucleotide sequence: TGTGCCAGCACCGACGCAAATGGGGGCTACACCTTC. The chain combines TRBV9 with TRBJ1-2; no definite D call. Germline CDR1 and CDR2: SGDLS and YYNGEE. V lost 6 bases to trimming and J lost 8 bases, with 14 bases between them. This CDR3 comprises 12 residues. Together with reference TRBV9 and TRBJ1-2, the CDR3 gives the full variable domain: DSGVTQTPKHLITATGQRVTLRCSPRSGDLSVYWYQQSLDQGLQFLIQYYNGEERAKGNILERFSAQQFPDLHSELNLSSLELGDSALYFCASTDANGGYTFGSGTRLTVV.